These 10 T cell receptor beta chains share one sample of origin, sequenced in a study of cytomegalovirus exposure and HLA in healthy donors. Sequenced by immunoSEQ multiplex PCR; TCRdb stores in-frame clones only, minus some. The data show about 150,000 clones, 86% seen once. Specimen: PBMCs. The receptors come from a young man in good health and CMV-seropositive.

This sequence joins TRBV2 and TRBJ2-3, with 7 bases aligning to TRBD2. This CDR3 region has 14 residues. V lost 7 bases and J lost 1; bases outside the gene matches: 5. Germline V CDR1 and CDR2: SNHLY, FYNNEI. The CDR3 DNA is TGTGCCAGCACCCGGACTAGGGGCACAGATACGCAGTATTTT. Translating gives CASTRTRGTDTQYF.

This sequence joins TRBV25-1 and TRBJ1-4, with D possibly TRBD1 on 5 matching bases. The CDR3 totals 13 residues. Trimming took off 3 bases at V and 8 bases at J, with 10 bases between the two ends. Germline CDR1 MGHDK, CDR2 SYGVNS. The CDR3 DNA reads as TGTGCCAGCAGTGACTTAGGGGCCGAAAAACTGTTTTTT. It is translated as CASSDLGAEKLFF.

The chain links TRBV18 to TRBJ2-7; D ambiguous. Germline V CDR1 and CDR2: KGHSH, LQKENI. This CDR3 is 12 amino acids long. Trimming took off 1 base at V and 6 bases at J, with 7 bases between the two ends. The CDR3: CASSPQRSEQYF. Here the CDR3 DNA reads TGTGCCAGCTCACCACAGCGTTCCGAGCAGTACTTC. The variable domain in full, completed from reference TRBV18 and TRBJ2-7, reads NAGVMQNPRHLVRRRGQEARLRCSPMKGHSHVYWYRQLPEEGLKFMVYLQKENIIDESGMPKERFSAEFPKEGPSILRIQQVVRGDSAAYFCASSPQRSEQYFGPGTRLTVT.

The chain couples TRBV6-6 to TRBJ2-3; D is perhaps TRBD2 (6 bases). The CDR3 totals 16 residues. Germline CDR1 reads MNHNY; CDR2 reads SVGAGI (reference sequence). With 4 bases removed from V and 0 bases from J, the gap between germline ends came to 14 bases. The CDR3 nucleotides are TGTGCCAGCAGTTTGGGGACTTCCGGTAGCACAGATACGCAGTATTTT. Translation gives CASSLGTSGSTDTQYF.

V usage is TRBV5-1 and J usage is TRBJ2-3, with 10 bases that match TRBD2. The CDR3 is made up of 16 amino acids. Germline lookup yields CDR1 SGHRS and CDR2 YFSETQ. V was pared by 1 base and J by 6 bases, with 8 bases of the junction left unmatched. The DNA for the CDR3 is TGCGCCAGCAGCTTGACTAGCGGGACCCTTTTGGATACGCAGTATTTT. Translating gives CASSLTSGTLLDTQYF.

In DNA, the CDR3 is TGTGCCATCGCAACGACAGACAATGGGGATCCCCTCCACTTT. This translates into CAIATTDNGDPLHF. The chain uses TRBV10-3 and TRBJ1-6; perhaps TRBD1 as D (5 bases). CDR3 length: 14 residues. V was clipped by 8 bases and J by 13 bases, with 21 bases between them. Germline lookup yields CDR1 ENHRY and CDR2 SYGVKD.

The chain has TRBV6-1 and TRBJ2-7; 11 bases match TRBD2. Germline lookup yields CDR1 MNHNS and CDR2 SASEGT. CDR3 length: 15 residues. V lost 7 bases, J lost 2 bases, and 7 bases stayed unmatched. The CDR3 coding sequence is TGTGCCAGCATGGGGAGTAGCGGGGGGGCCTACGAGCAGTACTTC. Translated, it gives CASMGSSGGAYEQYF.

The chain recombines TRBV7-9 with TRBJ1-1; D is uncertain. Germline V gene sequence: CDR1 SEHNR, CDR2 FQNEAQ (reference sequence). V dropped 6 bases and J dropped 2 bases, with 16 bases sitting between them. The CDR3 is made up of 15 amino acids. Written as DNA, the CDR3 is TGTGCCAGCAGGCAACAGAGACCTACAAACACTGAAGCTTTCTTT. Protein product: CASRQQRPTNTEAFF.

This chain links TRBV1 with TRBJ2-7; the table assigns TRBD2, which was not confirmed against the DNA. TRBV1 counts as a pseudogene. The CDR3 sequence is 15 residues long. The CDR3 coding sequence is TGCACCAGCAGCCAAGGGACTAGCCTCTCCTACGAGCAGTACTTC. It yields the protein CTSSQGTSLSYEQYF.

J is TRBJ1-2 and V is TRBV30; TRBD1 is a possible D gene (6 bases). In germline, CDR1 is GTSNPN, CDR2 SVGIG (reference sequence). The V end was cut by 2 bases, the J end by 3 bases, with 13 bases between. The CDR3 has 14 amino acids. The CDR3 coding sequence is TGTGCCTGGAGTCACCACCAGGGGCACTATGGCTACACCTTC. It encodes CAWSHHQGHYGYTF.